The 20 T cell receptor beta chains reported below all come from one sample, sequenced in a study of blood T cell repertoires in COVID-19. Profiled with immunoSEQ multiplex PCR; TCRdb holds only in-frame clones, not every one. The table includes under 200,000 clones, over 80% detected once. Sequencing was performed on peripheral blood. Source of these receptors: a man aged 70 or older who had recovered from COVID-19.

The V and J genes are TRBV18 and TRBJ2-1; D possibly corresponds to TRBD2 (5 bases). V lost 3 bases and J 7 bases, leaving 19 bases between the germline ends. Germline V CDR1 and CDR2: KGHSH, LQKENI. The CDR3 totals 16 residues. The CDR3, as DNA: TGTGCCAGCTCACCCCTGGGAGATCGTAAGGGTAATGAGCAGTTCTTC. Protein: CASSPLGDRKGNEQFF.

The chain joins TRBV5-4 to TRBJ2-5; 7 bases align to TRBD1. The trim removed 3 bases at V and 3 bases at J, leaving 5 bases unmatched. Looked up from germline, CDR1 is SGHNT and CDR2 is YYREEE (reference sequence). The CDR3 totals 14 residues. The DNA for the CDR3 is TGTGCCAGCAGCTCTCGACAGGGCGAAGAGACCCAGTACTTC. It encodes CASSSRQGEETQYF.

V usage is TRBV28 and J usage is TRBJ2-1, with 8 nucleotides matching TRBD2. CDR1 is MDHEN, CDR2 SYDVKM, per germline. The CDR3 runs 16 residues. V shed 3 bases, J shed 1 base, and the junction held 5 bases outside the gene matches. CDR3 coding DNA: TGTGCCAGCAGTTTCGCTAGCGGGTTGTCCTACAATGAGCAGTTCTTC. Translated, it gives CASSFASGLSYNEQFF.

The chain recombines TRBV27 with TRBJ2-1, with 11 bases identical to TRBD1. The germline V gene encodes CDR1 MNHEY and CDR2 SMNVEV (reference sequence). V lost 6 bases and J lost 12; bases outside the gene matches: 7. The CDR3 runs 13 residues. The CDR3 DNA sequence: TGTGCCAGCAGGTGGACAGGGGGCTTCCGGCAGTTCTTC. Protein sequence: CASRWTGGFRQFF.

This clone was observed once. This sequence joins TRBV24-1 and TRBJ2-2, with 10 bases aligning to TRBD2. The ends lost 5 bases at V and 9 bases at J; junction bases unmatched: 5. From germline, CDR1 is KGHDR and CDR2 SFDVKD. The CDR3 runs 14 residues. The CDR3 loop is CATSATSGTRELFF. CDR3 nucleotide sequence: TGTGCCACCAGTGCCACTAGCGGGACCAGGGAGCTGTTTTTT.

J is TRBJ1-5 and V is TRBV7-8, with 9 bases that match TRBD1. The V and J ends lost 5 bases and 3 bases, in that order; junction bases with no gene match: 8. Per germline, CDR1 SGHVS and CDR2 FQNEAQ. The CDR3 contains 16 residues. In DNA form, the CDR3 reads TGTGCCAGCAGCCCCTACCGGGACAGGGACAATCAGCCCCAGCATTTT. It specifies CASSPYRDRDNQPQHF.

The CDR3 spells CASSAGKNTEAFF. CDR3 coding DNA: TGTGCCAGCTCTGCCGGGAAGAACACTGAAGCTTTCTTT. This chain joins TRBV18 and TRBJ1-1; D gene uncertain. This CDR3 has 13 residues. Looked up from germline, CDR1 is KGHSH and CDR2 is LQKENI. The V end lost 6 bases, the J end lost 1 base, and 9 bases lay between the germline ends.

This clone was recorded only once. V usage is TRBV3-1 (or the pseudogene TRBV3-2) and J usage is TRBJ2-1; TRBD2 aligns across 11 bases. Trimming removed 2 bases from V and 8 bases from J; junction bases left unmatched: 8. Germline CDR1 LGHDT, CDR2 YNNKEL (reference sequence). The CDR3 has 16 amino acids. The CDR3 coding sequence is TGTGCCAGCAGCCAATTGACTAGCGGGGTGACGGATGAGCAGTTCTTC. Amino acids: CASSQLTSGVTDEQFF.

The V and J genes are TRBV5-4 and TRBJ2-7, with 10 positions matching TRBD2. The CDR3 runs 16 residues. The ends lost 0 bases at V and 6 bases at J; junction bases unmatched: 9. The V gene's germline CDR1 is SGHNT and CDR2 YYREEE (reference sequence). CDR3 region: CASSLGVSGGFGEQYF. The CDR3 DNA follows: TGTGCCAGCAGCTTGGGGGTTAGCGGGGGGTTCGGCGAGCAGTACTTC.

This chain links TRBV5-4 with TRBJ1-6; the D gene is possibly TRBD1 (5 bases). The CDR3 totals 18 residues. V lost 0 bases, J lost 0 bases, and 13 bases lay in between. CDR1 and CDR2 (germline): SGHNT, YYREEE (reference sequence). Here the CDR3 reads CASSLEPGGGSYNSPLHF. The CDR3 nucleotides read TGTGCCAGCAGCTTGGAGCCGGGGGGGGGCTCCTATAATTCACCCCTCCACTTT.

The rearrangement joins TRBV3-1 (or the pseudogene TRBV3-2) to TRBJ2-7; D not resolved. The CDR3 extends over 13 amino acids. Trimming left V 1 base short and J 6 bases short, with 10 bases between. Germline-derived CDR1 and CDR2 are LGHDT and YNNKEL (reference sequence). CDR3 DNA: TGTGCCAGCAGCCAAGGACGGCCGGGCGAGCAGTACTTC. It yields the protein CASSQGRPGEQYF.

The chain combines TRBV5-4 with TRBJ2-5; 7 bases map to TRBD1. The germline V gene has CDR1 SGHNT and CDR2 YYREEE (reference sequence). J lost 1 base, V lost 2 bases, and 2 bases had no gene match. The CDR3 spans 14 residues. CDR3 amino acids: CASSLRDSQETQYF. CDR3 nucleotides: TGTGCCAGCAGCTTAAGGGACAGCCAAGAGACCCAGTACTTC.

J is TRBJ2-3 and V is TRBV4-1; 11 positions match TRBD2. The CDR3 spans 15 residues. Trimming at V came to 2 bases and at J to 10 bases, leaving 8 bases not matched to a gene. Germline V gene sequence: CDR1 MGHRA, CDR2 YSYEKL. The CDR3 spells CASSQLLAGAVAQYF. The CDR3 bases are TGCGCCAGCAGCCAATTACTAGCGGGAGCAGTGGCGCAGTATTTT.

The chain links TRBV2 to TRBJ2-2; no clear D. The germline CDR1 and CDR2 sequences are SNHLY and FYNNEI. CDR3 length: 14 amino acids. Deletions cut 5 bases from V and 4 bases from J, with 11 bases between. The CDR3 loop is CASSSVPRTGELFF. In nucleotides, the CDR3 is TGTGCCAGCAGTTCCGTCCCTCGCACCGGGGAGCTGTTTTTT. The entire variable domain, with the rest obtained from reference TRBV2 and TRBJ2-2, is as follows: EPEVTQTPSHQVTQMGQEVILRCVPISNHLYFYWYRQILGQKVEFLVSFYNNEISEKSEIFDDQFSVERPDGSNFTLKIRSTKLEDSAMYFCASSSVPRTGELFFGEGSRLTVL.

The chain recombines TRBV24-1 with TRBJ2-2; 14 nucleotides agree with TRBD2. Germline V gene sequence: CDR1 KGHDR, CDR2 SFDVKD. With V trimmed by 9 bases and J by 3 bases, 8 bases remained unmatched. The CDR3 consists of 17 residues. As DNA, the CDR3 is TGTGCCACCTCCGGGACTAGCGGGAGTCGGGACACCGGGGAGCTGTTTTTT. Its translation is CATSGTSGSRDTGELFF.

This clone was seen only once. V usage is TRBV2 and J usage is TRBJ1-5, with D perhaps matching TRBD1 (6 bases). The V gene's germline CDR1 is SNHLY and CDR2 FYNNEI. Trimming removed 4 bases at V and 3 bases at J, with 13 bases between. The CDR3 covers 15 residues. The CDR3 bases are TGTGCCAGCAGTGGGGGGGGCGGGGCCAATCAGCCCCAGCATTTT. Translation gives CASSGGGGANQPQHF. Supplemented by reference TRBV2 and TRBJ1-5, the full variable domain reads EPEVTQTPSHQVTQMGQEVILRCVPISNHLYFYWYRQILGQKVEFLVSFYNNEISEKSEIFDDQFSVERPDGSNFTLKIRSTKLEDSAMYFCASSGGGGANQPQHFGDGTRLSIL.

This clone was counted a few times. This chain connects TRBV25-1 to TRBJ1-3; the D is unclear. Germline values: CDR1 MGHDK, CDR2 SYGVNS. V lost 5 bases to trimming and J lost 0 bases, with 5 bases between them. The CDR3 contains 13 residues. DNA for the CDR3: TGTGCCAGCAGTTCGGGCTCTGGAAACACCATATATTTT. Amino acid sequence: CASSSGSGNTIYF.

This clone has a count of ten or more. The V gene is TRBV20-1, the J gene TRBJ2-1; tentative D call: TRBD2 (5 bases). Trimming took off 3 bases at V and 8 bases at J, with 8 bases between the two ends. CDR1 and CDR2 from the germline V gene are DFQATT and SNEGSKA (reference sequence). The CDR3 totals 11 residues. The CDR3, as DNA: TGCAGTGCTAGCTTGGGAGATGAGCAGTTCTTC. It yields the protein CSASLGDEQFF.

The rearrangement uses TRBV5-1 and TRBJ2-3, with D possibly matching TRBD2 (6 bases). Looked up from germline, CDR1 is SGHRS and CDR2 is YFSETQ. The germline V and J ends were trimmed by 7 bases and 0 bases, with 15 bases remaining between them. There are 15 residues in the CDR3. DNA of the CDR3: TGCGCCAGCGGTGCGGGACTCGGAAGCACAGATACGCAGTATTTT. It translates to CASGAGLGSTDTQYF.

The rearrangement joins TRBV2 to TRBJ1-2, with D possibly TRBD1 on 5 matching bases. This CDR3 has 13 amino acids. Trimming removed 4 bases at V and 1 base at J, with 7 bases between. Per the germline V gene, CDR1 is SNHLY and CDR2 is FYNNEI. CDR3 sequence: CASSGQINYGYTF. The CDR3 coding sequence is TGTGCCAGCAGTGGACAGATTAACTATGGCTACACCTTC.